This TCR beta chain was documented in a study of shared clonotypes between healthy human individuals. Note on this clone: Its specificity is unknown.

The CDR3 runs to 13 residues. CDR1 is MNHEY, CDR2 SMNVEV, per germline (reference sequence). V lost 3 bases and J 2 bases, leaving 8 bases between the germline ends. Some clones are missing from TCRdb's copy, which holds only in-frame ones; the method was immunoSEQ multiplex PCR. The sample records 650,000 to 700,000 clones, about 90% being singletons. Study-wide points: The donor pool, a small one, limited the genetic and exposure-history diversity represented.

This TCR derives from a man younger than 30 in good health. Some clones in this sample may be carry-over from other donors' samples. The sample comprised memory CD8+ T cells from PBMCs. Subset indicated: CD45RO+ cells pooled with CCR7-negative TemRA cells. The V call is TRBV27, the J call TRBJ2-7; D call uncertain. The CDR3, as DNA: TGTGCCAGCAGTTTGGCTAGAACCTACGAGCAGTACTTC. Residues: CASSLARTYEQYF.